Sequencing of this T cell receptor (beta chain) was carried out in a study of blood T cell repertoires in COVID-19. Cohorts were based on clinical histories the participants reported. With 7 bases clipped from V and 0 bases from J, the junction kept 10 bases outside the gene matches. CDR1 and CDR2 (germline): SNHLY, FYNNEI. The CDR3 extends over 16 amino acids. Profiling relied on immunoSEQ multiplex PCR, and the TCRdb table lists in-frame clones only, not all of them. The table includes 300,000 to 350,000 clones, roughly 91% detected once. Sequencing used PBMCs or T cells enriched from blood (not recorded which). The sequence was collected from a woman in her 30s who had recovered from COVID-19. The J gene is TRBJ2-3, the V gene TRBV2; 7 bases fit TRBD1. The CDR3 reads CASNKRTGLSTDTQYF. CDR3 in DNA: TGTGCCAGCAACAAAAGGACAGGACTTAGCACAGATACGCAGTATTTT.